This entry lists 27 T cell receptor beta chains sequenced from one sample in a study of PD-L1 blockade in urothelial cancer. Using immunoSEQ multiplex PCR, the repertoire was profiled, and TCRdb retains in-frame clones only, with some absent. The data hold fewer than 130,000 clones, with around 85% observed a single time. The sequencing used PBMCs, collected around atezolizumab (anti-PD-L1) treatment. Receptors originate from a man aged 50 to 59 with urothelial cancer.

This clone was counted only a few times. The chain recombines TRBV19 with TRBJ2-7; the match to TRBD1 covers 7 bases. Trimming cost V 5 bases and J 2 bases; bases outside gene matches: 3. The CDR3 totals 13 residues. Looked up from germline, CDR1 is LNHDA and CDR2 is SQIVND (reference sequence). CDR3 sequence: CASSPGQTYEQYF. The DNA of the CDR3 is TGTGCCAGTAGTCCGGGACAGACCTACGAGCAGTACTTC.

The V call is TRBV9, the J call TRBJ2-1, with TRBD1 identical over 7 bases. The CDR3 runs to 16 residues. Germline V gives CDR1 SGDLS, CDR2 YYNGEE. V lost 2 bases, J lost 4 bases, and 9 bases stayed unmatched. The chain's CDR3 is CASSVDGTVHYNEQFF. In DNA form, the CDR3 reads TGTGCCAGCAGCGTCGACGGGACAGTACATTACAATGAGCAGTTCTTC.

This chain connects TRBV28 to TRBJ1-2; 12 bases align to TRBD1. The CDR3 extends over 14 amino acids. J lost 4 bases, V lost 5 bases, and 2 bases had no gene match. The germline V gene encodes CDR1 MDHEN and CDR2 SYDVKM. The CDR3, as DNA: TGTGCCAGCAGTCAGGGACAGGGGGCCTATGGCTACACCTTC. Its protein product is CASSQGQGAYGYTF.

Points on this clone: The same CDR3 is also encoded by other DNA sequences in this sample. The CDR3 DNA reads TGTGCCAGCTCACCGGGACAGGCGAACACTGAAGCTTTCTTT. Translated: CASSPGQANTEAFF. The V call is TRBV18, the J call TRBJ1-1, with 8 bases matching TRBD1. V shed 3 bases and J 1 base; nucleotides not matched to a gene: 1. The CDR3 spans 14 residues. CDR1 is KGHSH, CDR2 LQKENI, per germline.

The chain combines TRBV27 with TRBJ1-1; D ambiguous. Trimming took off 2 bases at V and 1 base at J, with 8 bases between the two ends. CDR1 MNHEY and CDR2 SMNVEV come from the germline V gene (reference sequence). The CDR3 is 14 residues long. The CDR3 spells CASSLARGNTEAFF. CDR3 nucleotides: TGTGCCAGCAGTTTAGCGAGAGGGAACACTGAAGCTTTCTTT.

This clone has a handful of counts. This chain links TRBV10-3 with TRBJ1-6; no clear D gene. CDR1 and CDR2 (germline): ENHRY, SYGVKD. V lost 10 bases and J lost 10, with 17 bases in between. The CDR3 has 13 amino acids. The CDR3 spells CATGRAWESPLHF. Written as DNA, the CDR3 is TGTGCCACAGGCCGGGCCTGGGAGTCACCCCTCCACTTT.

The chain links TRBV15 to TRBJ1-4, with a tentative D call TRBD1 (5 bases). Deletions cut 3 bases from V and 8 bases from J, with 13 bases between. The V gene's germline CDR1 is LNHNV and CDR2 YYDKDF (reference sequence). This CDR3 contains 14 residues. In nucleotides, the CDR3 is TGTGCCACCAGCAGTCCGGGACTCGAGGAAAAACTGTTTTTT. Its translation is CATSSPGLEEKLFF.

This clone showed up just a few times. The chain uses TRBV4-1 and TRBJ2-2, with TRBD2 matching 10 bases. Trimming took 4 bases from V and 3 from J; bases not matched to a gene: 2. Looked up from germline, CDR1 is MGHRA and CDR2 is YSYEKL. This CDR3 is 15 amino acids long. Here the CDR3 reads CASSRLAGDTGELFF. CDR3 bases: TGCGCCAGCAGCCGACTAGCGGGCGACACCGGGGAGCTGTTTTTT.

The count of this clone is one. This sequence joins TRBV5-1 and TRBJ1-2, with TRBD1 matching over 9 bases. This CDR3 is built from 14 residues. CDR1 and CDR2 from the germline V gene are SGHRS and YFSETQ. The V and J ends lost 4 bases and 2 bases, in that order; junction bases with no gene match: 3. CDR3 nucleotide sequence: TGCGCCAGCAGCCCCGGACAGGGGAACTATGGCTACACCTTC. It encodes CASSPGQGNYGYTF.

The chain joins TRBV18 to TRBJ2-3, with 7 bases that match TRBD2. Looked up from germline, CDR1 is KGHSH and CDR2 is LQKENI. J gave up 3 bases and V 1 base, and 4 bases lay outside the gene matches. This CDR3 has 15 amino acids. The DNA of the CDR3 is TGTGCCAGCTCACCACGCGGGAGTGAGACAGATACGCAGTATTTT. It encodes CASSPRGSETDTQYF. Variable domain in full (rest from reference TRBV18 and TRBJ2-3): NAGVMQNPRHLVRRRGQEARLRCSPMKGHSHVYWYRQLPEEGLKFMVYLQKENIIDESGMPKERFSAEFPKEGPSILRIQQVVRGDSAAYFCASSPRGSETDTQYFGPGTRLTVL.

The chain uses TRBV6-5 and TRBJ1-2; D might be TRBD1 (6 bases). There are 14 residues in the CDR3. V lost 6 bases and J 3 bases, leaving 14 bases between the germline ends. Germline V gives CDR1 MNHEY, CDR2 SVGAGI. The CDR3 protein is CASSNSRTDYGYTF. As DNA, the CDR3 is TGTGCCAGCAGCAATTCGCGGACAGACTATGGCTACACCTTC.

The chain combines TRBV7-8 with TRBJ2-7; 9 bases match TRBD2. After removal of 5 bases from V and 4 bases from J, the junction contained 15 bases not matched to a gene. CDR3 length: 17 amino acids. Germline CDR1 and CDR2: SGHVS and FQNEAQ. The CDR3 sequence is CASSPNSGSSIGYEQYF. Here the CDR3 DNA reads TGTGCCAGCAGCCCTAATAGCGGGAGCTCCATCGGATACGAGCAGTACTTC.

The CDR3 spells CASNSAGRGETQYF. DNA of the CDR3: TGTGCCAGCAATTCAGCAGGGCGGGGGGAGACCCAGTACTTC. The V gene is TRBV6-7, the J gene TRBJ2-5, with 7 bases matching TRBD2. TRBV6-7 has ORF status, its function being uncertain. CDR3 size: 14 residues. V dropped 7 bases and J dropped 5; count of bases not matched to a gene: 10.

The V call is TRBV6-5, the J call TRBJ2-1, with a weak D call TRBD2 (6 bases). Trimming removed 8 bases at V and 3 bases at J, with 17 bases between. The germline V gene has CDR1 MNHEY and CDR2 SVGAGI. This CDR3 spans 15 amino acids. The CDR3 loop is CASAREIADYNEQFF. CDR3 DNA sequence: TGTGCCAGCGCCCGGGAGATAGCGGACTACAATGAGCAGTTCTTC.

The chain carries TRBV5-4 and TRBJ2-7; the match to TRBD2 covers 9 bases. Unmatched junction bases numbered 5, after V lost 4 bases and J lost 0 bases. Germline assignment: CDR1 SGHNT and CDR2 YYREEE (reference sequence). This CDR3 region has 15 residues. The CDR3 DNA is TGTGCCAGCAGCACCTTTAGCGGGAGCTCCTACGAGCAGTACTTC. This sequence encodes CASSTFSGSSYEQYF. Variable domain in full (rest from reference TRBV5-4 and TRBJ2-7): ETGVTQSPTHLIKTRGQQVTLRCSSQSGHNTVSWYQQALGQGPQFIFQYYREEENGRGNFPPRFSGLQFPNYSSELNVNALELDDSALYLCASSTFSGSSYEQYFGPGTRLTVT.

The CDR3 loop is CASSLGVYYEQYF. Here the CDR3 DNA reads TGCGCCAGCAGCTTGGGAGTCTACTACGAGCAGTACTTC. The chain joins TRBV5-1 to TRBJ2-7; D uncertain. V shed 0 bases and J shed 3 bases, with 7 bases lying between them. The CDR3 has 13 amino acids. Germline V lookup: CDR1 SGHRS, CDR2 YFSETQ.

This CDR3 is CASSDSIRGAGTDTQYF. In DNA form, the CDR3 reads TGTGCCAGCAGTGACTCGATACGGGGGGCCGGAACAGATACGCAGTATTTT. The rearrangement links TRBV6-4 to TRBJ2-3, with D possibly matching TRBD2 (7 bases). The CDR3 is made up of 17 amino acids. Germline V gene sequence: CDR1 MRHNA, CDR2 SNTAGT. V was pared by 0 bases and J by 3 bases, with 16 bases between.

The V call is TRBV11-2, the J call TRBJ2-5, with 12 bases fitting TRBD1. Trimming cost V 1 base and J 5 bases; bases outside gene matches: 2. Germline V lookup: CDR1 SGHAT, CDR2 FQNNGV. The CDR3 has 15 residues. The DNA for the CDR3 is TGTGCCAGCAGCTTAGGGGACAGGGGGCTGGAGACCCAGTACTTC. Residues: CASSLGDRGLETQYF.

This chain uses TRBV6-5 with TRBJ2-7; 10 nucleotides agree with TRBD1. The CDR3 totals 15 residues. CDR1 is MNHEY and CDR2 is SVGAGI in the germline V gene. The V and J ends lost 3 bases and 5 bases, in that order; junction bases with no gene match: 7. Here the CDR3 DNA reads TGTGCCAGCAGTTATTCCCGGGACAGGGGTAACGAGCAGTACTTC. Its protein product is CASSYSRDRGNEQYF.

The J gene is TRBJ2-3, the V gene TRBV5-5; 8 bases agree with TRBD2. This CDR3 is built from 16 residues. Germline lookup yields CDR1 SGHKS and CDR2 YYEKEE (reference sequence). The trim removed 3 bases at V and 5 bases at J, leaving 11 bases unmatched. This chain's CDR3 is CASSSRGLEQKDTQYF. DNA for the CDR3: TGTGCCAGCAGCTCCCGGGGACTAGAGCAGAAAGATACGCAGTATTTT. The whole variable domain, filled in from reference TRBV5-5 and TRBJ2-3, reads DAGVTQSPTHLIKTRGQQVTLRCSPISGHKSVSWYQQVLGQGPQFIFQYYEKEERGRGNFPDRFSARQFPNYSSELNVNALLLGDSALYLCASSSRGLEQKDTQYFGPGTRLTVL.

V and J are TRBV30 and TRBJ2-3; TRBD1 aligns across 7 bases. Trimming took 0 bases from V and 7 from J; bases not matched to a gene: 7. Germline CDR1 GTSNPN, CDR2 SVGIG (reference sequence). This CDR3 is built from 14 residues. CDR3 bases: TGTGCCTGGAGTGTACTAGGGACAGCTAATACGCAGTATTTT. Translating gives CAWSVLGTANTQYF.

The rearrangement joins TRBV5-1 to TRBJ2-5; D is possibly TRBD1 (6 bases). V was cut by 3 bases and J by 2 bases, with 14 bases left in between. The CDR3 length is 15 residues. Germline assignment: CDR1 SGHRS and CDR2 YFSETQ. The CDR3, as DNA: TGCGCCAGCAGCTGGCGAAGGGACATACAAGAGACCCAGTACTTC. Protein sequence: CASSWRRDIQETQYF.

The genes are TRBV5-1 and TRBJ2-1, with TRBD2 as a possible D gene (6 bases). This CDR3 region has 15 residues. Germline V gene sequence: CDR1 SGHRS, CDR2 YFSETQ. Trimming cost V 6 bases and J 0 bases, with 13 bases left between them. This CDR3 is CASTFDGSSYNEQFF. As DNA, the CDR3 is TGCGCCAGCACATTCGACGGGAGCTCCTACAATGAGCAGTTCTTC.

The CDR3 protein is CASSMAGSAANYGYTF. The DNA for the CDR3 is TGTGCCAGTAGTATGGCGGGGTCCGCAGCTAACTATGGCTACACCTTC. The V call is TRBV19, the J call TRBJ1-2; D gene unclear. Between the trimmed V and J ends, which lost 3 bases and 0 bases, there was a span of 14 bases. Germline V lookup: CDR1 LNHDA, CDR2 SQIVND (reference sequence). The CDR3 runs 16 residues.

This rearrangement joins TRBV7-2 to TRBJ1-1, with D possibly being TRBD1 (6 bases). CDR1 SGHTA and CDR2 FQGNSA come from the germline V gene. Between the trimmed V and J ends, which lost 3 bases and 9 bases, there was a span of 17 bases. The CDR3 consists of 14 residues. In nucleotides, the CDR3 is TGTGCCAGCAGCTTGTTCGGACAGTCCGTACAAGCTTTCTTT. Translation gives CASSLFGQSVQAFF. The full variable domain, in which reference TRBV7-2 and TRBJ1-1 provide the parts outside the CDR3, is GAGVSQSPSNKVTEKGKDVELRCDPISGHTALYWYRQSLGQGLEFLIYFQGNSAPDKSGLPSDRFSAERTGGSVSTLTIQRTQQEDSAVYLCASSLFGQSVQAFFGQGTRLTVV.

On this clone: A read error may produce the germline difference seen at one junction end. The chain combines TRBV7-7 with TRBJ2-1, with 12 bases identical to TRBD2. Germline V gene data show CDR1 as SSHAT and CDR2 as FNYEAQ (reference sequence). The CDR3 has 16 amino acids. The CDR3 nucleotides are TGTGCTAGCAGTACGACTAGCGGGAGAGCCGTCCATGAGCAGTTCTTC. Translated: CASSTTSGRAVHEQFF.

J is TRBJ1-6 and V is TRBV25-1, with a possible D match to TRBD1 (5 bases). Germline V gene sequence: CDR1 MGHDK, CDR2 SYGVNS. The CDR3 contains 13 residues. V was pared by 5 bases and J by 9 bases, with 11 bases between. The CDR3 nucleotides are TGTGCCAGCAGTTCGGGCAGGGCTTCACCCCTCCACTTT. Its protein is CASSSGRASPLHF.